The clone carrying this TCR beta chain was seen a few times. This record belongs to a study of T cells after yellow fever vaccination. Trimming shortened V by 4 bases and J by 7 bases, and 16 bases separated the two germline ends. The CDR3 spans 14 residues. As TCR cDNA was made by 5'RACE template switching, a universal primer site and UMIs were added. Each CDR3 protein is one row after TCRdb ran MiXCR on the 5' RACE reads. The sample holds around 400,000 distinct CDR3 sequences, 11% seen once. This clonotype was obtained from a man aged 18 to 35 who received the YFV17D yellow fever vaccine. The chain carries TRBV12-3 or TRBV12-4 and TRBJ2-5; no clear D gene. The sample consisted of PBMCs, taken on the day of the first yellow fever vaccination. The CDR3 DNA is TGTGCCAGCAGTTCAAGTTGGGCGGTGGGGACCCAGTACTTC. Translating it yields CASSSSWAVGTQYF.